This T cell receptor (beta chain) was captured in a study of cytomegalovirus exposure and HLA in healthy donors. Whole-study findings and limits: The authors confirmed in vitro that three CMV-associated chains were specific for CMV antigens. Common viral pathogens seemed, in a later analysis, to connect with several of the most significant clusters. Analysis performed later found roughly 18,000 TCR beta sequences associated with HLA alleles at 0.05 false discovery rate. TCR beta chain V- and J-gene trimming was linked, in a later analysis, to a missense variant in DCLRE1C.

The CDR3 covers 15 residues. With 3 bases removed from V and 4 bases from J, the gap between germline ends came to 12 bases. CDR1 is SEHNR, CDR2 FQNEAQ, per germline (reference sequence). The PCR had 60 Vbeta and 13 Jbeta primers. Profiling relied on immunoSEQ multiplex PCR, and the TCRdb table lists in-frame clones only, not all of them. Among over 150,000 clones listed, around 79% were seen once. A note on this clone: Antigen: not known.

The rearrangement joins TRBV7-9 to TRBJ1-4, with TRBD1 as a possible D gene (6 bases). The TCR originated in a woman under 30 in good health and CMV-seronegative. Sequencing was carried out using PBMCs. CDR3 sequence reads: CASSLSQGLNEKLFF. Here the CDR3 DNA reads TGTGCCAGCAGCTTGTCACAGGGTCTTAATGAAAAACTGTTTTTT.